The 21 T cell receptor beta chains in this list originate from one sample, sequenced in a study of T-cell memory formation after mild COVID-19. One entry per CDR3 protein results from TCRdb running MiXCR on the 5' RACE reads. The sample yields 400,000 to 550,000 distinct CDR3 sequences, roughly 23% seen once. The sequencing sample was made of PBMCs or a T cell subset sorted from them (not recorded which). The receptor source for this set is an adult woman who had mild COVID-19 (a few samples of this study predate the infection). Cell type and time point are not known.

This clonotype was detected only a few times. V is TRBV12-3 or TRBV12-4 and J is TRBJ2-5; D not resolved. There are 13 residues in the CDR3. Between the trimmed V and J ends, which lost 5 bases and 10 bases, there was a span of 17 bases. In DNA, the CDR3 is TGTGCCAGCAGTGACTCTGGTGGATGGGGCCAGTACTTC. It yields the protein CASSDSGGWGQYF.

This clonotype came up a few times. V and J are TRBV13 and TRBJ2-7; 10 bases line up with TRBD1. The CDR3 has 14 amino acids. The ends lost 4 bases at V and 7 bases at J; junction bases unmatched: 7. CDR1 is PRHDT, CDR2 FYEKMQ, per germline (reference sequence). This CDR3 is CASSYGRTGGEQYF. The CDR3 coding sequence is TGTGCCAGCAGCTACGGAAGGACAGGGGGGGAGCAGTACTTC.

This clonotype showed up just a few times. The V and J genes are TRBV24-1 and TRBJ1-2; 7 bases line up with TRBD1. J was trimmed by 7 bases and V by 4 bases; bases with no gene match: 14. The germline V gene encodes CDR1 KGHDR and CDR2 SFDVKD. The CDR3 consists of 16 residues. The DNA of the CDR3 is TGTGCCACCAGTGACCCAAGCAGGGGGAAAGGGCTTGGCTACACCTTC. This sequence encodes CATSDPSRGKGLGYTF.

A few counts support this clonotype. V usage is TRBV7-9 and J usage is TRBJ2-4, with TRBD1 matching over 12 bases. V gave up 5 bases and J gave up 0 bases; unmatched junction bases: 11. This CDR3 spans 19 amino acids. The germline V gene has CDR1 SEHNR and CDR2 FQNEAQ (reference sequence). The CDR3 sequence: CASSQSGTGGALAKNIQYF. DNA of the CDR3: TGTGCCAGCAGCCAATCCGGGACAGGGGGCGCCTTAGCCAAAAACATTCAGTACTTC.

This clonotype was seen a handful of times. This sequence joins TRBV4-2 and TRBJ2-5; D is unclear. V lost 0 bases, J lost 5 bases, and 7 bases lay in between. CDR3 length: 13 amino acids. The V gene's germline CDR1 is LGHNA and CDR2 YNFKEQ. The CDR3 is CASSQESGETQYF. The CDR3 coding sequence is TGTGCCAGCAGCCAAGAGTCTGGGGAGACCCAGTACTTC.

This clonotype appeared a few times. Here the CDR3 DNA reads TGTGCCAGCAGTGGGGTTTATAAAGGACCCCAGGGGGTGAACACTGAAGCTTTCTTT. The encoded protein is CASSGVYKGPQGVNTEAFF. The chain recombines TRBV2 with TRBJ1-1; 7 nucleotides line up with TRBD1. The germline CDR1 and CDR2 sequences are SNHLY and FYNNEI. J gave up 0 bases and V 4 bases, and 17 bases lay outside the gene matches. The CDR3 is made up of 19 amino acids.

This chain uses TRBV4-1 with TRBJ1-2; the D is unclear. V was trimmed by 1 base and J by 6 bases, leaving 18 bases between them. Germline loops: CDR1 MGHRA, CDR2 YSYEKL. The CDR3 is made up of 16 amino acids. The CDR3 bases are TGCGCCAGCAGCCAAGGGACCGACCAAGATTGGAATGGCTACACCTTC. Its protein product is CASSQGTDQDWNGYTF.

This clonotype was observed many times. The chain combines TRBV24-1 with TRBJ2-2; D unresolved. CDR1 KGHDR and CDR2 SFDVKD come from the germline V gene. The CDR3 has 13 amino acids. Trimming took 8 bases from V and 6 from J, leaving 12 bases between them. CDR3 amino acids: CATTDFEAGELFF. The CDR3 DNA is TGTGCCACCACCGACTTTGAGGCCGGGGAGCTGTTTTTT.

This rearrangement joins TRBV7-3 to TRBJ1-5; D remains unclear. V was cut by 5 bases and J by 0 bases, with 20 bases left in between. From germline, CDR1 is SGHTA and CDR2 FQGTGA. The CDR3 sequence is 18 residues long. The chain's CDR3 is CASSRLFDGIYSNQPQHF. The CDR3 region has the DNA TGTGCCAGCAGCCGCCTCTTTGACGGAATATATAGCAATCAGCCCCAGCATTTT.

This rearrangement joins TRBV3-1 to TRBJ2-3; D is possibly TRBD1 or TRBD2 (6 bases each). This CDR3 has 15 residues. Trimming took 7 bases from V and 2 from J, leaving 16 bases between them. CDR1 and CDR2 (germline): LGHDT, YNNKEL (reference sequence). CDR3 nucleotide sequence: TGTGCCAGCACCCCCATAGGGGGGTCCACAGATACGCAGTATTTT. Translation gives CASTPIGGSTDTQYF.

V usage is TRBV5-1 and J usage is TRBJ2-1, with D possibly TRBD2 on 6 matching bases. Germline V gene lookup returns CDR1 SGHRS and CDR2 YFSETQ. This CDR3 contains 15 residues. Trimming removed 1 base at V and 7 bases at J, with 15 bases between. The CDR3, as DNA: TGCGCCAGCAGCTTGTTCGACCGCGGAGGGAATGAGCAGTTCTTC. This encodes CASSLFDRGGNEQFF.

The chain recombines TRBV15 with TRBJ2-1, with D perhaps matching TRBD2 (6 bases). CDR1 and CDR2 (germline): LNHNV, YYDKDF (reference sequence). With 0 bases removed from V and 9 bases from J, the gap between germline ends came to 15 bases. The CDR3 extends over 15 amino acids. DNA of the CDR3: TGTGCCACCAGCAGAGATAATACCGGGACTTCTGAGCAGTTCTTC. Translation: CATSRDNTGTSEQFF.

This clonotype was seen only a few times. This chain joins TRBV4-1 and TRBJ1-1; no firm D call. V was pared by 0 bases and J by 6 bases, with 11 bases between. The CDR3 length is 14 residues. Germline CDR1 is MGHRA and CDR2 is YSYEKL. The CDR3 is CASSQDPTFSEAFF. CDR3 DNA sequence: TGCGCCAGCAGCCAAGATCCCACGTTTTCTGAAGCTTTCTTT.

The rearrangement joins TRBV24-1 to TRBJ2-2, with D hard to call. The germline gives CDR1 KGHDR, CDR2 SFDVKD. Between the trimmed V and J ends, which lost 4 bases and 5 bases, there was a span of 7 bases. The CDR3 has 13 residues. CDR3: CATSEFETGELFF. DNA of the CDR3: TGTGCCACCAGTGAATTCGAGACCGGGGAGCTGTTTTTT.

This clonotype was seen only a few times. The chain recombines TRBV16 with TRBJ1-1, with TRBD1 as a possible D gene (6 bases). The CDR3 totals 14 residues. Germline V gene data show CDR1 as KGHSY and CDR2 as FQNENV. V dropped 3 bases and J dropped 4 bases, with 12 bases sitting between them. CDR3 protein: CASSQTRGATEAFF. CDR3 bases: TGTGCCAGCAGCCAGACTCGGGGGGCCACTGAAGCTTTCTTT.

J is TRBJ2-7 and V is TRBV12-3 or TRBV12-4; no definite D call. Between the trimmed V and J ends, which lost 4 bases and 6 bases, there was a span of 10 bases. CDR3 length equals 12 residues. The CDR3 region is CASSSTAREQYF. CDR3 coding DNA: TGTGCCAGCAGTTCCACTGCCCGCGAGCAGTACTTC.

CDR3 sequence (DNA): TGCGCCAGCAGCACCGTCCAGAACACTGAAGCTTTCTTT. Its protein is CASSTVQNTEAFF. The chain links TRBV5-1 to TRBJ1-1; D not certain. V lost 4 bases, J lost 1 base, and 8 bases lay in between. The CDR3 is 13 amino acids. Germline values: CDR1 SGHRS, CDR2 YFSETQ.

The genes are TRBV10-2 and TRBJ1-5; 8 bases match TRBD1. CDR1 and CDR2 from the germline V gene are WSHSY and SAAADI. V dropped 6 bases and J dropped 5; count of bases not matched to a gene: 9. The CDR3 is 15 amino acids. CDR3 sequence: CASSRRGQVDQPQHF. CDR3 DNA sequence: TGCGCCAGCAGCCGGAGGGGACAGGTTGATCAGCCCCAGCATTTT.

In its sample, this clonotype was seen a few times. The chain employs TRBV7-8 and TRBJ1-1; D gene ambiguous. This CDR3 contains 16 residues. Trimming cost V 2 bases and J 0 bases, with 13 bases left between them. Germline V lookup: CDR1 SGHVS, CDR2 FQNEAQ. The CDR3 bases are TGTGCCAGCAGCTTAAACCTACCGGGGTTGAACACTGAAGCTTTCTTT. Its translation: CASSLNLPGLNTEAFF.

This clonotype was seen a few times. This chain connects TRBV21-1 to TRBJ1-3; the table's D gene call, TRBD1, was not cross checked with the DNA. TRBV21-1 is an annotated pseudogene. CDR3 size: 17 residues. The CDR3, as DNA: TGTGCCAGCAGCAAAGCTGAGGGCAGGGAGGCGGGAAACACCATATATTTT. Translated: CASSKAEGREAGNTIYF.

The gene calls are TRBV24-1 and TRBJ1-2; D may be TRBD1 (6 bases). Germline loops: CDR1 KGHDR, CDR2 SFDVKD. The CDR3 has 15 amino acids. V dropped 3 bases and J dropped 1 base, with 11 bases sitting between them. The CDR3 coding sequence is TGTGCCACCAGTGATAACCAAGGGGGTAACTATGGCTACACCTTC. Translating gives CATSDNQGGNYGYTF.